Following are 15 T cell receptor beta chains from one sample sequenced in a study of patients and donors after allogeneic stem cell transplantation. TCRdb fed the RT-PCR reads into MiXCR, producing one record per CDR3 protein. The table shows about 960,000 distinct CDR3 sequences, with approximately 19% occurring only once. Sample: blood, either unsorted or a sorted T cell fraction (not recorded which). These receptor sequences come from a human donor who was either an allogeneic HSCT recipient or a stem cell or donor lymphocyte infusion donor (not recorded which). It is not recorded whose cells these are; they may come from a transplant donor.

This clonotype was observed many times. The chain is built from TRBV24-1 and TRBJ2-1; TRBD2 aligns across 11 bases. Germline-derived CDR1 and CDR2 are KGHDR and SFDVKD. The CDR3 consists of 16 residues. V trimming: 2 bases; J trimming: 5 bases; junction bases outside the gene matches: 4. CDR3 DNA sequence: TGTGCCACCAGTGATTCCCTAGCGGGGGGAAACAATGAGCAGTTCTTC. Amino acids: CATSDSLAGGNNEQFF.

This clonotype was detected only a few times. The rearrangement uses TRBV7-2 and TRBJ2-1; 7 bases agree with TRBD2. Germline CDR1 SGHTA, CDR2 FQGNSA. The CDR3 has 15 amino acids. J lost 7 bases, V lost 1 base, and 7 bases had no gene match. The CDR3 is CASSLDRGEGNEQFF. CDR3 bases: TGTGCCAGCAGCTTAGATCGGGGGGAGGGAAATGAGCAGTTCTTC.

This clonotype has more than one count but fewer than ten. The CDR3: CASSPRYRSTTNEKLFF. CDR3 DNA: TGTGCCAGCAGCCCCCGTTACAGGTCGACAACTAATGAAAAACTGTTTTTT. This sequence joins TRBV7-6 and TRBJ1-4; maybe TRBD1 (5 bases). Trimming cost V 5 bases and J 0 bases, with 16 bases left between them. This CDR3 comprises 17 residues. From germline, CDR1 is SGHVS and CDR2 FNYEAQ. The whole variable domain, filled in from reference TRBV7-6 and TRBJ1-4, reads GAGVSQSPRYKVTKRGQDVALRCDPISGHVSLYWYRQALGQGPEFLTYFNYEAQQDKSGLPNDRFSAERPEGSISTLTIQRTEQRDSAMYRCASSPRYRSTTNEKLFFGSGTQLSVL.

This clonotype was seen at least ten times. The chain carries TRBV12-3 or TRBV12-4 and TRBJ2-5; no clear D gene. Trimming shortened V by 6 bases and J by 2 bases, and 16 bases separated the two germline ends. The CDR3 loop spans 15 amino acids. The CDR3 DNA follows: TGTGCCAGCAGCTCTAGACGGGCGATGCAAGAGACCCAGTACTTC. It encodes CASSSRRAMQETQYF.

This clonotype was counted many times. V usage is TRBV5-1 and J usage is TRBJ2-1; D may correspond to TRBD1 or TRBD2 (5 bases each). From germline, CDR1 is SGHRS and CDR2 YFSETQ. The CDR3 extends over 14 amino acids. The germline V and J ends were trimmed by 2 bases and 9 bases, with 15 bases remaining between them. The DNA of the CDR3 is TGCGCCAGCAGCTTCCCTTCTCCAGGGACTGAGCAGTTCTTC. Translating it yields CASSFPSPGTEQFF.

In its sample, this clonotype was seen a few times. The V call is TRBV7-8, the J call TRBJ1-1; 8 nucleotides align to TRBD1. This CDR3 contains 15 residues. Germline V gene data show CDR1 as SGHVS and CDR2 as FQNEAQ. Trimming removed 5 bases from V and 4 bases from J; junction bases left unmatched: 9. The CDR3 spells CASSRYGQGITEAFF. Written as DNA, the CDR3 is TGTGCCAGCAGCCGGTACGGACAGGGTATCACTGAAGCTTTCTTT.

This clonotype came up a few times. This chain uses TRBV7-2 with TRBJ2-7; D gene unclear. V was shortened by 5 bases and J by 5 bases, with 19 bases between the two germline ends. Germline CDR1 SGHTA, CDR2 FQGNSA. This CDR3 comprises 15 residues. The CDR3 sequence: CASSPHPSWPHEQYF. CDR3 bases: TGTGCCAGCAGCCCCCACCCAAGTTGGCCCCACGAGCAGTACTTC.

The chain is built from TRBV3-1 and TRBJ2-5; 9 positions agree with TRBD2. V lost 1 base, J lost 1 base, and 7 bases stayed unmatched. The CDR3 spans 17 residues. Germline V lookup: CDR1 LGHDT, CDR2 YNNKEL (reference sequence). This chain's CDR3 is CASSQVLVAGVQETQYF. The CDR3 DNA reads as TGTGCCAGCAGCCAAGTCTTGGTAGCGGGAGTCCAAGAGACCCAGTACTTC.

V gene TRBV25-1 combines with J gene TRBJ1-2; D is ambiguous. The CDR3 loop spans 14 amino acids. Germline V gene data show CDR1 as MGHDK and CDR2 as SYGVNS. The ends were cut back, 7 bases at V and 4 bases at J, with 16 bases in the middle. Here the CDR3 reads CASTRPGRFYGYTF. DNA for the CDR3: TGTGCCAGCACTCGACCCGGACGGTTCTATGGCTACACCTTC.

This clonotype was observed many times. The chain has TRBV10-3 and TRBJ2-1, with 12 positions matching TRBD2. V trimming: 6 bases; J trimming: 7 bases; junction bases outside the gene matches: 7. Germline loops: CDR1 ENHRY, CDR2 SYGVKD. The CDR3 is 15 residues long. CDR3 amino acids: CAIRSTSGSRNEQFF. In DNA form, the CDR3 reads TGTGCCATCAGATCGACTAGCGGGAGCCGGAATGAGCAGTTCTTC.

This clonotype occurred a few times. The chain is built from TRBV7-9 and TRBJ1-4; D may be TRBD1 (6 bases). CDR1 and CDR2 from the germline V gene are SEHNR and FQNEAQ (reference sequence). The CDR3 length is 14 residues. V lost 5 bases and J lost 7, with 14 bases in between. The CDR3 DNA reads as TGTGCCAGCAGCGCCCAAGGCAGGGGTGAAAAACTGTTTTTT. It yields the protein CASSAQGRGEKLFF.

This clonotype was found many times. The chain is built from TRBV10-3 and TRBJ2-7, with 10 bases fitting TRBD1. The CDR3 runs 14 residues. The V gene's germline CDR1 is ENHRY and CDR2 SYGVKD. V was clipped by 7 bases and J by 3 bases; unmatched bases: 6. CDR3 bases: TGTGCCATCAAGCCGGGACAGGGGATCTACGAGCAGTACTTC. This gives the protein CAIKPGQGIYEQYF.

The CDR3 DNA reads as TGCGCCATCCAGGGGACAGCTCAAGAGACCCAGTACTTC. Translated, it gives CAIQGTAQETQYF. The J gene is TRBJ2-5, the V gene TRBV10-2; 7 nucleotides match TRBD1. Unmatched junction bases numbered 7, after V lost 10 bases and J lost 2 bases. The CDR3 sequence is 13 residues long. CDR1 and CDR2 from the germline V gene are WSHSY and SAAADI.

This sequence joins TRBV10-3 and TRBJ1-2; TRBD1 matches 7 bases. CDR3 length equals 14 residues. The V gene end was trimmed by 6 bases and the J gene end by 0 bases; junction bases not matched to a gene: 4. Per germline, CDR1 ENHRY and CDR2 SYGVKD. In DNA, the CDR3 is TGTGCCATCAGCGGACAGGCAACTAACTATGGCTACACCTTC. It codes for CAISGQATNYGYTF.

This clonotype was counted a few times. V gene TRBV4-3 combines with J gene TRBJ2-5, with 8 nucleotides matching TRBD2. Germline V CDR1 and CDR2: LGHNA, YSLEER. The V and J ends lost 0 bases and 4 bases, in that order; junction bases with no gene match: 7. This CDR3 region has 16 residues. This CDR3 reads CASSQDARGGLETQYF. The CDR3 coding sequence is TGCGCCAGCAGCCAAGATGCACGGGGGGGCCTAGAGACCCAGTACTTC.